A single sample is the source of the 18 T cell receptor beta chains below, sequenced in a study of T cell repertoires in cytomegalovirus infection. TCRdb re-derived calls from the reads in MiXCR, one entry per CDR3 protein. The sample lists fewer than 550,000 distinct CDR3 sequences, about 25% occurring once. The sequenced sample consisted of PBMCs. The receptors here all came from a human donor in good health (CMV status not recorded). Some clones in this sample may be carry-over from other donors' samples.

Comment on this clonotype: Given a much more abundant clone one base away, this may be a read error. This chain links TRBV7-6 with TRBJ1-1; possible D gene TRBD1, 6 bases. The CDR3 is 16 residues long. Germline V gene data show CDR1 as SGHVS and CDR2 as FNYEAQ. The CDR3 coding sequence is TGTGCCAGCAGCCCATCGGGGGGGGGGCGGCGCACTGAAGTTTTCTTT. It encodes CASSPSGGGRRTEVFF.

This clonotype was counted a single time. The J gene is TRBJ2-4, the V gene TRBV19; D perhaps matches TRBD2 (5 bases). Trimming left V 5 bases short and J 0 bases short, with 14 bases between. CDR1 LNHDA and CDR2 SQIVND come from the germline V gene (reference sequence). The CDR3 consists of 16 residues. As DNA, the CDR3 is TGTGCCAGTAGTCCCGTAGCGAGACTAGCCAAAAACATTCAGTACTTC. As protein: CASSPVARLAKNIQYF. The whole variable domain, remainder taken from reference TRBV19 and TRBJ2-4, is DGGITQSPKYLFRKEGQNVTLSCEQNLNHDAMYWYRQDPGQGLRLIYYSQIVNDFQKGDIAEGYSVSREKKESFPLTVTSAQKNPTAFYLCASSPVARLAKNIQYFGAGTRLSVL.

This clonotype was observed a handful of times. One junction end does not reproduce the germline sequence, and a read error may be involved. V is TRBV20-1 and J is TRBJ2-3; 7 bases line up with TRBD2. Per the germline V gene, CDR1 is DFQATT and CDR2 is SNEGSKA (reference sequence). CDR3 size: 12 residues. As DNA, the CDR3 is TGCAGTGCTAGAGATCAAGGAAAAGGGACTAAGTTT. The encoded protein is CSARDQGKGTKF.

As to this clonotype: A read error may account for a junction end that differs from germline. This chain joins TRBV6-5 and TRBJ2-5; D perhaps matches TRBD1 (5 bases). CDR1 and CDR2 (germline): MNHEY, SVGAGI. The CDR3 covers 15 residues. The DNA for the CDR3 is TGTGCCAACAGTTGGGGCCGGCAGCCGCAAGAGACCCAGTACTTC. It translates to CANSWGRQPQETQYF.

A few counts support this clonotype. The CDR3 loop is CASRTGTENQPQHF. The CDR3 DNA reads TGTGCCAGCAGGACCGGGACAGAAAATCAGCCCCAGCATTTT. The chain uses TRBV12-3 or TRBV12-4 and TRBJ1-5; TRBD1 matches 7 bases. This CDR3 spans 14 amino acids. J was trimmed by 4 bases and V by 6 bases; bases with no gene match: 6.

The rearrangement links TRBV12-3 or TRBV12-4 to TRBJ1-5; D is possibly TRBD1 (6 bases). The ends were cut back, 2 bases at V and 5 bases at J, with 13 bases in the middle. The CDR3 runs 15 residues. The CDR3 spells CASSLTRGGDQPQHF. The CDR3 DNA follows: TGTGCCAGCAGTTTAACGAGGGGGGGCGATCAGCCCCAGCATTTT.

This chain joins TRBV11-1 and TRBJ2-7; 12 nucleotides match TRBD2. After removal of 7 bases from V and 8 bases from J, the junction contained 9 bases not matched to a gene. The germline V gene encodes CDR1 SGHAT and CDR2 FQDESV (reference sequence). The CDR3 spans 14 residues. CDR3 nucleotide sequence: TGTGCCAGCACCTTTGGACTAGCGGGATATCAGCAGTACTTC. Its translation is CASTFGLAGYQQYF.

This clonotype counts as large. The CDR3 region has the DNA TGTGCCAGCAGCTTAGCGGGGGGCGGCACCCCAAACAATGAGCAGTTCTTC. Protein product: CASSLAGGGTPNNEQFF. This chain uses TRBV7-6 with TRBJ2-1, with D perhaps TRBD1 or TRBD2 (6 bases each). The CDR3 has 17 residues. Germline assignment: CDR1 SGHVS and CDR2 FNYEAQ. The V and J ends lost 0 bases and 5 bases respectively, with 17 bases between them. Combining the CDR3 with reference TRBV7-6 and TRBJ2-1 gives the whole variable domain GAGVSQSPRYKVTKRGQDVALRCDPISGHVSLYWYRQALGQGPEFLTYFNYEAQQDKSGLPNDRFSAERPEGSISTLTIQRTEQRDSAMYRCASSLAGGGTPNNEQFFGPGTRLTVL.

The rearrangement links TRBV24-1 to TRBJ2-1; 7 bases fit TRBD1. Trimming removed 8 bases from V and 4 bases from J; junction bases left unmatched: 4. Per germline, CDR1 KGHDR and CDR2 SFDVKD. The CDR3 is 13 residues long. This CDR3 is CATTGTDYNEQFF. As DNA, the CDR3 is TGTGCCACCACCGGGACAGATTACAATGAGCAGTTCTTC.

The chain is built from TRBV28 and TRBJ1-1, with D perhaps matching TRBD1 (6 bases). The V end lost 4 bases, the J end lost 1 base, and 10 bases lay between the germline ends. This CDR3 is 14 amino acids long. The germline V gene has CDR1 MDHEN and CDR2 SYDVKM. As DNA, the CDR3 is TGTGCCAGCAGTTCAGGGGCAACGAACACTGAAGCTTTCTTT. This translates into CASSSGATNTEAFF.

This clonotype was observed at least ten times. The genes are TRBV7-9 and TRBJ2-1; the D gene could be TRBD1 or TRBD2 (5 bases each). CDR3 length equals 14 residues. V was trimmed by 5 bases and J by 8 bases, leaving 16 bases between them. Germline V gene data show CDR1 as SEHNR and CDR2 as FQNEAQ (reference sequence). CDR3: CASSPQRRGDEQFF. CDR3 coding DNA: TGTGCCAGCAGCCCCCAGCGGAGAGGGGATGAGCAGTTCTTC.

This clonotype was counted many times. The chain joins TRBV7-2 to TRBJ2-2; 7 bases are a match to TRBD1. V lost 4 bases and J lost 0; bases outside the gene matches: 8. Germline V lookup: CDR1 SGHTA, CDR2 FQGNSA. CDR3 length: 17 amino acids. The CDR3 DNA reads as TGTGCCAGCAGCTCCCGGACCGGGACAGCGAACACCGGGGAGCTGTTTTTT. Amino acid sequence: CASSSRTGTANTGELFF.

There are many counts of this clonotype. The chain links TRBV6-5 to TRBJ2-2; 13 bases are shared with TRBD2. This CDR3 is built from 16 residues. V lost 0 bases, J lost 5 bases, and 0 bases stayed unmatched. The germline CDR1 and CDR2 sequences are MNHEY and SVGAGI. The CDR3 DNA reads as TGTGCCAGCAGTTACTCGACTAGCGGGAGGACCGGGGAGCTGTTTTTT. Protein product: CASSYSTSGRTGELFF.

CDR3 DNA sequence: TGTGCCAGCAGCGATCGACTAGCGGGGCACAATGAGCAGTTCTTC. Residues: CASSDRLAGHNEQFF. The chain couples TRBV5-5 to TRBJ2-1, with 11 nucleotides matching TRBD2. Germline trimming cut 4 bases from V and 5 bases from J; bases unmatched to any gene: 5. Germline assignment: CDR1 SGHKS and CDR2 YYEKEE (reference sequence). CDR3 size: 15 residues.

The chain is built from TRBV7-9 and TRBJ2-7; D tentatively fits TRBD1 or TRBD2 (5 bases each). This CDR3 contains 16 residues. V was clipped by 6 bases and J by 3 bases, with 21 bases between them. CDR1 and CDR2 (germline): SEHNR, FQNEAQ (reference sequence). The CDR3 here is CASSQARLRGVYEQYF. CDR3 DNA: TGTGCCAGCAGTCAAGCGCGGCTAAGAGGGGTCTACGAGCAGTACTTC.

Note on this clonotype: The conserved final phenylalanine or tryptophan is absent from the CDR3, which likely points to a read error. The chain couples TRBV6-2 or TRBV6-3 to TRBJ1-5, with unresolved D. The germline V and J ends were trimmed by 3 bases and 6 bases, with 18 bases remaining between them. From germline, CDR1 is MNHEY and CDR2 SVGEGT. The CDR3 runs 16 residues. This CDR3 is CASSYGRLTVGQPQHL. The CDR3 DNA sequence: TGTGCCAGCAGTTATGGCAGACTCACGGTGGGTCAGCCCCAGCATCTT.

This clonotype was seen a few times. The chain employs TRBV11-2 and TRBJ2-7; D remains unclear. The germline V gene has CDR1 SGHAT and CDR2 FQNNGV. The CDR3 sequence is 14 residues long. V lost 2 bases to trimming and J lost 5 bases, with 13 bases between them. CDR3 in amino acids: CASSLRFSTDEQYV. Written as DNA, the CDR3 is TGTGCCAGCAGCTTAAGGTTTAGCACGGACGAGCAGTACGTC.

This chain connects TRBV12-3 or TRBV12-4 to TRBJ1-2; 7 bases are shared with TRBD1. V shed 7 bases and J 5 bases; nucleotides not matched to a gene: 16. The CDR3 extends over 16 amino acids. The CDR3 bases are TGTGCCAGCATCCCATCCGGGACAGTTTTTAGATATGGCTACACCTTC. Its protein product is CASIPSGTVFRYGYTF.